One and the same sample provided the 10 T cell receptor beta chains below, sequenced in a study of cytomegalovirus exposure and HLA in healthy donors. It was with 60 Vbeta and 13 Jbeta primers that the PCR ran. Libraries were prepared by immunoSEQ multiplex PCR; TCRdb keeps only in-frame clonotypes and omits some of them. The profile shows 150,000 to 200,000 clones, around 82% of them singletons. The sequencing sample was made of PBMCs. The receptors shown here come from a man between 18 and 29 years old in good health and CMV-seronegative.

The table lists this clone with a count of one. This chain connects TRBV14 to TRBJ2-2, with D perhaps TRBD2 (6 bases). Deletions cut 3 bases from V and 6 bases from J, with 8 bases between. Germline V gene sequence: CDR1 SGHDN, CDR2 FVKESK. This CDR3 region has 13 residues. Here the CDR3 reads CASSQSGAGELFF. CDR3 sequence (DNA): TGTGCCAGCAGCCAGTCGGGGGCCGGGGAGCTGTTTTTT.

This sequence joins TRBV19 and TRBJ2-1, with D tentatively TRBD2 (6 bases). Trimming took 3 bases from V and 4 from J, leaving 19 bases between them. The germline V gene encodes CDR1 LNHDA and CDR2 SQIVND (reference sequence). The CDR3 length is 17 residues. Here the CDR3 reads CASSMEGTRPTYNEQFF. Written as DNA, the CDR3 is TGTGCCAGTAGTATGGAGGGAACTCGCCCGACTTACAATGAGCAGTTCTTC.

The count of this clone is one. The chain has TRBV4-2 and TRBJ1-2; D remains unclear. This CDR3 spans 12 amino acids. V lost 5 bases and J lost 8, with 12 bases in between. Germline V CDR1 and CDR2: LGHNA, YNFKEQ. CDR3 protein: CASSVRPEGYTF. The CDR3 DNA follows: TGTGCCAGCAGCGTCAGGCCCGAGGGCTACACCTTC.

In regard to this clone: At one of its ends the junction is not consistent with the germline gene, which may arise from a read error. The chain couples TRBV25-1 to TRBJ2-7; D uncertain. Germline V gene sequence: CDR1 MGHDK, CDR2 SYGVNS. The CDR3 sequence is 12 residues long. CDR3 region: CASITDAYEQHF. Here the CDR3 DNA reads TGTGCCAGCATCACAGACGCCTACGAGCAGCACTTC.

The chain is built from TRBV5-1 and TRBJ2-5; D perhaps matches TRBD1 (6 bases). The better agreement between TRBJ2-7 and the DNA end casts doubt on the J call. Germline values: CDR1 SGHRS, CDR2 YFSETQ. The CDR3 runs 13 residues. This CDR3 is CASRRDTPYEQYF. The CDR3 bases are TGCGCCAGCAGACGGGACACACCCTACGAGCAGTACTTC.

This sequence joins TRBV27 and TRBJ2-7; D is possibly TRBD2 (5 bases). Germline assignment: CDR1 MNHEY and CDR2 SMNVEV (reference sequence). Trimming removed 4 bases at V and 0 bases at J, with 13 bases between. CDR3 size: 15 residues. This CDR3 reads CASSSGGPISYEQYF. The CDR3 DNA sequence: TGTGCCAGCAGTTCAGGCGGGCCCATCTCCTACGAGCAGTACTTC.

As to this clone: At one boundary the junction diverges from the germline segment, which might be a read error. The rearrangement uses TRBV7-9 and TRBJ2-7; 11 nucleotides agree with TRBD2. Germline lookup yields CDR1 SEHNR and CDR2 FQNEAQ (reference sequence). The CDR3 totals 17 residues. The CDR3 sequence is CSSSSGVPGTSGYEQYF. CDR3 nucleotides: TGTTCCAGCAGCTCAGGGGTCCCCGGGACTAGCGGCTACGAGCAGTACTTC.

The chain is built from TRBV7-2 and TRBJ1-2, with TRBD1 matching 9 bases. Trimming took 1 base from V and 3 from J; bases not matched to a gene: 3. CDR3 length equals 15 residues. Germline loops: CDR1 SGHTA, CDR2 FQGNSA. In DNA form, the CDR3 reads TGTGCCAGCAGCTTAGTCACAGGGGGCGACTATGGCTACACCTTC. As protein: CASSLVTGGDYGYTF.

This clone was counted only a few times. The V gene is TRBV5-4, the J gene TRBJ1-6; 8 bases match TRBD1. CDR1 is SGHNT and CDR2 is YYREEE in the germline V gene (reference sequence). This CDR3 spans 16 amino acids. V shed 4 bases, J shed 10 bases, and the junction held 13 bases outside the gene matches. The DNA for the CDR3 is TGTGCCAGCAGCAGACGTGGTGGACAGGGCTGGTCACCCCTCCACTTT. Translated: CASSRRGGQGWSPLHF.

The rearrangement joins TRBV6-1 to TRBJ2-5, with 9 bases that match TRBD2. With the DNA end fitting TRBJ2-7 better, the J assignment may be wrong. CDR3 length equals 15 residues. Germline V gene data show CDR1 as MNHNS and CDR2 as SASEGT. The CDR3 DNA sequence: TGTGCCAGCAGACCGGGACTAGCTCAGGCCTACGAGCAGTACTTC. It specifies CASRPGLAQAYEQYF.